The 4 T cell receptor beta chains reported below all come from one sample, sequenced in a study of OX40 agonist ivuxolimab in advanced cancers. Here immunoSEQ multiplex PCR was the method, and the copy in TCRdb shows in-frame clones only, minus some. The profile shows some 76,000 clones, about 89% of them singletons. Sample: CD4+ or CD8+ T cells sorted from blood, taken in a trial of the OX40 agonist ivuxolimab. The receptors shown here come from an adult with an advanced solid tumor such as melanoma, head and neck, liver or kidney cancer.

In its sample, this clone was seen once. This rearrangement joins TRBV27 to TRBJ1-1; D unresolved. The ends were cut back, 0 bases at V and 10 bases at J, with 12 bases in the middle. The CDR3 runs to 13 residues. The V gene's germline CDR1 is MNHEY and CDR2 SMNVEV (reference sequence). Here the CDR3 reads CASSLSWLSVAFF. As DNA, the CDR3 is TGTGCCAGCAGTTTATCGTGGTTAAGTGTAGCTTTCTTT.

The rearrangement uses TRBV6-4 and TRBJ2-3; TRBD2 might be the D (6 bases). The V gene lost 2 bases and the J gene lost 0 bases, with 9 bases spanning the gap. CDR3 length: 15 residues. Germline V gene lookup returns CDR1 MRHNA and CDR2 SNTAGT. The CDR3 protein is CASSDGGLSTDTQYF. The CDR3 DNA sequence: TGTGCCAGCAGTGACGGAGGGCTTAGCACAGATACGCAGTATTTT.

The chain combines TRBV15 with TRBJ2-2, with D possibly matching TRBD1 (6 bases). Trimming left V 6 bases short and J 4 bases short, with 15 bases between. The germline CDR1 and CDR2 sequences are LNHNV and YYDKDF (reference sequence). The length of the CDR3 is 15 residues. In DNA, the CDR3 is TGTGCCACCAGAATACTCCGACAGGCCACCGGGGAGCTGTTTTTT. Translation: CATRILRQATGELFF.

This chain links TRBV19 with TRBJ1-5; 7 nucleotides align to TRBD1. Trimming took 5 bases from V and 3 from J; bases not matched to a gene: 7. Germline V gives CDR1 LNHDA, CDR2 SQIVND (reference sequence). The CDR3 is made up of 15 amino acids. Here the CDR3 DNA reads TGTGCCAGTAGTGTGGACAGGACCATCAATCAGCCCCAGCATTTT. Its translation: CASSVDRTINQPQHF.